The present T cell receptor beta chain was sequenced within a study of cytomegalovirus exposure and HLA in healthy donors (TCRdb year 2017). In terms of the full investigation: An earlier analysis of several hundred of the donors reported approximately 280 Gb of sequence data and around 120 million unique TCR beta sequences obtained from about 180 million T cells. Of the 398 genotyped donors, 75% to 85% were placed in the genetic ancestry cluster associated with self-reported Caucasian donors. Besides the first cohort of hundreds of subjects, a separate validation cohort made up of roughly 120 different subjects was used. Typing coverage varied by locus: roughly 629-630 donors for A, B, C, DRB1 and DQB1; roughly 510 for DQA1; more than 600 for DPA1; around 490 for DPB1. Because of strong linkage in the cohort, 5 or 6 DR-DQ haplotypes were treated as single units for association and clustering. In a later genetic analysis, genome-wide SNP genotypes for about 65% of the 666 donors were used, and that subset was treated as a discovery cohort. Every discovery cohort repertoire had been produced on one sequencing platform. Around 320 gigabases of sequencing data and roughly 90 million unique TCR sequences were included in an early release covering 500 to 750 HLA-typed donors. To predict cytomegalovirus infection status, the study combined high-throughput TCR immunosequencing, statistical association of individual TCRs with disease status, and machine learning. A later analysis re-examined previously published TCR beta repertoires from roughly 650 donors and added high-resolution HLA genotyping to investigate patterns of TCR occurrence. The later analysis used no new phenotypic data to find candidate immune exposures, relying instead on TCR beta sequences and their occurrence across donors. On average, 235,054 unique TCR beta nucleotide sequences were sequenced per donor among a few hundred genotyped donors of the cohort, with roughly 18% of those sequences being non-productive. In an earlier analysis of more than 550 of the donors, high-throughput TCR beta sequencing was used to judge whether each TCR beta V gene segment behaved as functional or pseudogenic. The study aimed to test whether cataloging public T cell receptors could reveal signatures of past pathogen exposure. Alongside the repertoire data, information on donor age, sex, ethnicity and CMV serostatus was compiled. The T cell repertoires of around 670 subjects were profiled by immunosequencing and related to cytomegalovirus serostatus. Both class I and class II loci were covered by HLA typing, at four-digit resolution.

In this sample, this clone turned up once. The antigen this receptor binds is unknown. The input lacks base qualities; no much larger clone sits a single base away. The study at large found these results: HLA typing was unavailable for some donors at each locus, so association tests used only the typed subset. When HLA alleles, especially DR and DQ, strongly co-occurred, attributing TCR associations to individual alleles was difficult. The cohort was sequenced for TCR beta chains only, and without alpha or paired-chain data the features that could be detected were limited. A later analysis found that most CMV-associated TCR beta chains appeared HLA-restricted, with HLA associations seemingly driven largely by CMV exposure. The sequencing pipeline was judged likely to have produced a cluster of highly shared sequence variants as a technical artifact. The only immune exposure information available for the cohort was CMV serostatus. In a later genetic analysis, fewer N-insertions in productive TCRs were reported among donors in an Asian-associated ancestry cluster than the roughly 700-donor mean. A further reported finding was that TCR beta sequences accurately predicted the HLA-A and HLA-B alleles for most subjects in the first cohort. Roughly uniform sequencing depth across donors was assumed in presence/absence analyses, although this assumption may not hold. A total of around 150 TCR beta chains were listed by the study as associated with cytomegalovirus. Because the 87-base-pair reads could not distinguish some IMGT-functional V segments, including TRBV6-2 and TRBV6-3, those segments were excluded. In a later analysis, the rate of TCR association differed among HLA loci, with DRB1 alleles having the most associated TCRs and HLA-C alleles having the fewest. Correlated functional status among segregating V segments might be attributable to linkage disequilibrium, but an unknown experimental factor could not be ruled out. Cytomegalovirus status was reported to be diagnosed by the classifier with high specificity and sensitivity in both the original and validation cohorts. Across donors, most TCR sequences were observed very rarely, whereas some public TCRs were present in many individuals. A later analysis associated roughly 17,000 TCR beta sequences with specific HLA alleles at a false discovery rate of 0.05. Three of the identified cytomegalovirus-associated TCR beta chains were confirmed in vitro to be specific for cytomegalovirus antigens. A later analysis reported that several top co-occurrence clusters appeared linked to parvovirus B19, influenza, CMV and Epstein-Barr virus. Broadly in line with IMGT annotations, most TCR beta V segments showed up in productive rearrangements about 90% or about 30% of the time in an earlier analysis of 450 to 600 of the donors. Compared with equally common non-associated chains, HLA-associated TCR beta chains in a later analysis were more clonally expanded and had lower generation probabilities. The earlier analysis of approximately 590 of the donors excluded around 17 rarely observed V segments, including chromosome 9 orphons, because counts were too low. The authors suggested that the approach could potentially be generalized to other disease states and immunological phenotypes. In a later genetic analysis, a missense DCLRE1C variant was associated with V-gene and J-gene trimming of TCR beta chains, and the association was replicated in an independent cohort.

Preparation of the library involved the immunoSEQ multiplex PCR assay. The multiplex PCR relied on a mix of 60 forward primers for TCR Vbeta segments and 13 reverse primers for TCR Jbeta segments. The CDR3 region of rearranged TCR beta genes was amplified from genomic DNA by a multiplex PCR assay. On the Illumina HiSeq System, the amplified TCR beta libraries were sequenced as 87-base-pair reads. For the original study's pipeline: In a later analysis, tens of millions of unique TCR beta chains were counted across the approximately 620 repertoires, and approximately 11 million of these chains were shared by at least two donors. Raw reads were error-corrected and collapsed into unique sequences by a nearest-neighbor algorithm in which closely related sequences were merged to remove PCR and sequencing errors. CDR3 sequences were aligned to IMGT reference sequences to assign V, D and J gene segments. For a sequence to be retained, at least a six-nucleotide match to both a V gene segment and a J gene segment was required. A rearrangement was called productive if the CDR3 had no stop codons and remained in frame with V and J, and every other rearrangement was called non-productive. Following IMGT convention, CDR3 was defined as the stretch from the second conserved V-encoded cysteine up to the conserved J-encoded phenylalanine. The earlier analysis of fewer than 700 of the donors excluded sequences that lacked an unambiguous match to a single V gene segment. An earlier analysis of under 750 of the donors called V segments functional above 56.7% productive rearrangements and segregating when the between-donor standard deviation exceeded 5%. A statistical classification framework was built to diagnose cytomegalovirus status from the catalog of TCR beta chain sequences. V and J gene assignment, in a later analysis, came from comparing TCR nucleotide sequences with IMGT/GENE-DB human TR gene sequences. A later analysis assigned CDR3 sequences and most-parsimonious VDJ recombination scenarios with the TCRdist pipeline. A later analysis defined each TCR beta chain by its CDR3 amino acid sequence plus V-gene family, and excluded reads lacking a unique V-gene family. In a later analysis, 500 to 650 highly shared, low-generation-probability nucleotide sequences were removed to address suspected cross-contamination and a sequencing artifact. In a later analysis, a clonal expansion index for each public chain was calculated from normalized within-repertoire ranks of inferred template counts. Generation probabilities in a later analysis came from a VDJ recombination model fitted to out-of-frame rearrangements, and those results were checked against IGoR. In a later analysis, TCR-TCR, TCR-HLA and TCR-CMV co-occurrence was scored with hypergeometric tests, and a repertoire-size bias correction was applied to TCR pairs. A later analysis estimated false discovery rates by permuting HLA or CMV assignments 20 times. In a later analysis, co-occurring TCRs were grouped with DBSCAN, and TCRdist sequence similarity was added when clustering was performed within HLA-allele-positive subsets. Co-occurrence clustering excluded repertoires with fewer than 30,000 or more than 120,000 public chains, plus five with anomalous nucleotide sharing. As stored in TCRdb, this immuneACCESS dataset retains in-frame rearrangements with V and J assigned. A fraction of the clones does not appear; measured against another copy, unresolved V genes explain less than half of the discrepancy, and the remainder lacks a known reason. V, J and clone size are those of that table, while D and trimming were read from the DNA. A total of roughly 96,000 clones appear in this sample, about four fifths of them only once. Jointly, the top ten make up around 3% of the sample.

Clipping removes 2 bases from V and 5 bases from J, with 15 as the unmatched junction base count. The CDR3 contains 17 residues, cysteine and phenylalanine counted. Just CDR3 DNA is preserved here, 51 bases in frame from base 1. The germline V gene (reference sequence) provides CDR1 SGHNT and CDR2 YYREEE. The cohort was made up of hundreds of healthy bone marrow donors. At the time of sampling, every cohort member was nominally healthy, though immune exposures that went unrecorded were likely present. The donor tested CMV seropositive, placing the donor among the 250 to 300 seropositive members of the cohort. Every donor gave a peripheral blood sample, and the peripheral blood mononuclear cells from that sample were used for TCR beta sequencing. Genomic DNA extraction from the blood cell samples was performed with the Qiagen DNeasy Blood Extraction Kit.

This receptor chain uses TRBV5-4 and TRBJ1-1; TRBD1 agrees with 7 junctional bases. This sequence originates from a female donor in good health and CMV-seropositive. Source material: PBMCs. The CDR3 region: CASSFLGQAPRGTEAFF. The sequence in DNA is TGTGCCAGCAGCTTCCTTGGACAGGCCCCGAGAGGAACTGAAGCTTTCTTT. When the CDR3 is completed using the reference TRBV5-4 and TRBJ1-1 genes on either side, the full variable domain is ETGVTQSPTHLIKTRGQQVTLRCSSQSGHNTVSWYQQALGQGPQFIFQYYREEENGRGNFPPRFSGLQFPNYSSELNVNALELDDSALYLCASSFLGQAPRGTEAFFGQGTRLTVV.